Described below is a single TCR beta chain sequence and its context. These data belong to a study of T cell responses to AZD1222 COVID-19 vaccine. V shed 6 bases, J shed 4 bases, and the junction held 3 bases outside the gene matches. The length of the CDR3 is 14 residues. Germline assignment: CDR1 MDHEN and CDR2 SYDVKM. Profiled with immunoSEQ multiplex PCR; TCRdb holds only in-frame clones, not every one. The repertoire holds about 160,000 clones, with approximately 92% as singletons. The chain links TRBV28 to TRBJ2-1, with 10 bases that match TRBD1. The sample was peripheral blood, taken 28 days after the second AZD1222 dose. This sequence was found in an adult who received the AZD1222 COVID-19 vaccine. The CDR3 nucleotides read TGTGCCAGCAGCCAGGGACAGGGGTACAATGAGCAGTTCTTC. Its protein product is CASSQGQGYNEQFF.